The next 16 T cell receptor beta chains were all read from a single sample in a study of tumor-infiltrating lymphocytes in primary liver carcinoma. Co-extraction of RNA and DNA was performed on about 19-32 mg of unsorted bulk tissue. From around 0.5 ug total RNA, TCR beta cDNA was generated with a primer in the constant region. Amplification in three nested multiplex PCR rounds with slightly modified ARM-PCR gave rise to TCR beta libraries. For 10 cycles apiece, the opening two PCR rounds ran with TRBV1-TRBV30 forward primers and a C-beta reverse primer. In TCRdb, the multiplex PCR reads were re-called with MiXCR into one record per CDR3 protein. The sample contains some 94,000 distinct CDR3 sequences, about three quarters of which appear only once. Material: liver tumor tissue from sampling region 5. The subset: tumor region T5, tumor centre. The receptors stem from a woman aged 55-70 years with primary liver carcinoma and hepatitis B virus infection.

The chain couples TRBV4-2 to TRBJ2-3; D not resolved. Germline CDR1 LGHNA, CDR2 YNFKEQ. Trimming stripped 0 bases from V and 10 bases from J, with 14 bases between. The CDR3 contains 14 residues. Here the CDR3 DNA reads TGTGCCAGCAGCCAAGATCCCCTCGCGGATGCGCAGTATTTT. Amino acids: CASSQDPLADAQYF.

This clonotype occurred many times. This CDR3 reads CASRGWAPGLPQPQHF. The CDR3 DNA reads as TGTGCCAGCCGAGGGTGGGCCCCGGGTCTACCTCAGCCCCAGCATTTT. This chain connects TRBV6-1 to TRBJ1-5; D is ambiguous. CDR1 is MNHNS and CDR2 is SASEGT in the germline V gene. The V end was cut by 8 bases, the J end by 6 bases, with 23 bases between. The CDR3 has 16 residues.

This rearrangement joins TRBV12-3 or TRBV12-4 to TRBJ2-3, with D perhaps TRBD2 (6 bases). V shed 6 bases and J shed 6 bases, with 28 bases lying between them. The CDR3 contains 18 residues. DNA of the CDR3: TGTGCCAGCAGCTCCTTTCTCGCGGGCGGCCAGGAGGGCGATACGCAGTATTTT. It codes for CASSSFLAGGQEGDTQYF.

This clonotype was recorded many times. This chain uses TRBV12-5 with TRBJ2-2; 14 bases fit TRBD2. The V and J ends lost 1 base and 5 bases, in that order; junction bases with no gene match: 9. The CDR3 sequence is 19 residues long. Germline V gene lookup returns CDR1 LGHNT and CDR2 FRNRAP. This chain's CDR3 is CASGLALGLAGARTGELFF. The CDR3 DNA follows: TGTGCTAGTGGTTTGGCCCTGGGACTAGCGGGAGCAAGGACCGGGGAGCTGTTTTTT.

This clonotype has at least ten counts. It may be a read error: a sequence one base away is much more abundant. The conserved phenylalanine or tryptophan is not found at the CDR3 terminus, so this likely reflects a read error. The chain carries TRBV14 and TRBJ2-3; a weak D match, TRBD2 (6 bases). Germline CDR1 and CDR2: SGHDN and FVKESK. Trimming cost V 4 bases and J 1 base, with 9 bases left between them. CDR3 length: 14 residues. The CDR3 reads CASSLSGGTDTQYL. Written as DNA, the CDR3 is TGTGCCAGCAGCCTATCGGGGGGCACAGATACGCAGTATCTT.

About this clonotype: At one end the junction does not follow the germline gene, possibly because of a read error. The gene calls are TRBV28 and TRBJ1-6, with 7 bases that match TRBD1. There are 15 residues in the CDR3. Germline V gives CDR1 MDHEN, CDR2 SYDVKM. CDR3 sequence reads: CASSPGTADNSSLHF. The CDR3 region has the DNA TGTGCCAGCAGTCCCGGGACAGCTGATAATTCATCCCTCCACTTT. The variable domain in full, with the rest retrieved from reference TRBV28 and TRBJ1-6, is DVKVTQSSRYLVKRTGEKVFLECVQDMDHENMFWYRQDPGLGLRLIYFSYDVKMKEKGDIPEGYSVSREKKERFSLILESASTNQTSMYLCASSPGTADNSSLHFGNGTRLTVT.

This clonotype has just one count. Given a much more abundant clone one base away, this may be a read error. This is likely a read error, given that the CDR3 carries no conserved phenylalanine or tryptophan at its end. This chain's CDR3 is CASSDPGTSGRGEQFL. As DNA, the CDR3 is TGTGCCAGCAGTGACCCGGGGACTAGCGGGAGAGGTGAGCAGTTCTTA. The V gene is TRBV7-3, the J gene TRBJ2-1; 14 nucleotides agree with TRBD2. This CDR3 is built from 16 residues. Germline V gene sequence: CDR1 SGHTA, CDR2 FQGTGA. Trimming cost V 6 bases and J 9 bases; bases outside gene matches: 10.

A word on this clonotype: Germline is not matched at one junction end, which may reflect a read error. The J gene is TRBJ2-7, the V gene TRBV5-1; D ambiguous. The germline gives CDR1 SGHRS, CDR2 YFSETQ. The CDR3 length is 13 residues. The CDR3 protein is CASGSGFSHEQYF. In DNA, the CDR3 is TGCGCCAGCGGCTCCGGGTTCTCCCACGAGCAGTACTTC.

This chain connects TRBV5-1 to TRBJ2-5; D is ambiguous. Trimming removed 0 bases at V and 4 bases at J, with 4 bases between. The CDR3 runs to 12 residues. Germline lookup yields CDR1 SGHRS and CDR2 YFSETQ. CDR3 sequence (DNA): TGCGCCAGCAGCTTGGATGGAGAGACCCAGTACTTC. This gives the protein CASSLDGETQYF.

This chain connects TRBV10-1 to TRBJ2-1, with TRBD2 identical over 10 bases. With 5 bases clipped from V and 9 bases from J, the junction kept 7 bases outside the gene matches. This CDR3 comprises 14 residues. Germline V lookup: CDR1 WNHNN, CDR2 SYGVQD (reference sequence). For the CDR3, the DNA is TGCGCCAGCAGTCTTAGCGGGAGGACTGGTGAGCAGTTCTTC. It specifies CASSLSGRTGEQFF.

This clonotype was counted a single time. One end of the junction varies from germline; a read error may be responsible. The rearrangement joins TRBV20-1 to TRBJ2-7, with 7 bases aligning to TRBD1. Germline V gene sequence: CDR1 DFQATT, CDR2 SNEGSKA (reference sequence). The CDR3 extends over 13 amino acids. The CDR3 nucleotides read TGCAGTGCTACTCGACAGGGAACCTACGAACAGTACTTC. This sequence encodes CSATRQGTYEQYF.

The CDR3 DNA follows: TGTGCCAGCAGTTTGGAGCGGGAGGGTCGCCGATTCTACAATGAGCAGTTCTTC. Translating it yields CASSLEREGRRFYNEQFF. The chain recombines TRBV12-3 or TRBV12-4 with TRBJ2-1; 10 bases map to TRBD2. Losses at the gene ends were 3 bases for V and 3 bases for J; bases not matched to a gene: 11. CDR3 length equals 18 residues.

The chain recombines TRBV7-9 with TRBJ1-3; D not resolved. This CDR3 has 13 residues. Trimming removed 6 bases at V and 2 bases at J, with 8 bases between. Germline-derived CDR1 and CDR2 are SEHNR and FQNEAQ (reference sequence). The CDR3 loop reads CASSFGPGNTIYF. DNA of the CDR3: TGTGCCAGCAGTTTCGGCCCTGGAAACACCATATATTTT.

Of note for this clonotype: The junction departs from germline at one end; a sequencing error may be responsible. The chain is built from TRBV5-6 and TRBJ2-4, with D possibly TRBD2 on 5 matching bases. CDR3 size: 15 residues. Germline V gives CDR1 SGHDT, CDR2 YYEEEE. CDR3 sequence reads: CASSILALCKNIQYF. The CDR3 DNA follows: TGTGCCAGCAGCATCCTAGCTCTATGCAAAAATATTCAGTACTTC.

As regards this clonotype: At one boundary the junction diverges from the germline segment, which might be a read error. The rearrangement links TRBV6-5 to TRBJ2-7; D gene unclear. The CDR3 covers 16 residues. Germline assignment: CDR1 MNHEY and CDR2 SVGAGI. CDR3 protein: CASSSPSKGSRYEHYF. The CDR3, as DNA: TGTGCCAGCAGTTCCCCGAGTAAGGGCAGCCGCTACGAGCACTACTTC.

Regarding this clonotype: Its ends do not fully match the called genes, so a read error is possible. The chain couples TRBV11-2 to TRBJ2-1, with 7 nucleotides matching TRBD1. The CDR3 sequence is 14 residues long. Germline CDR1 and CDR2: SGHAT and FQNNGV. CDR3 DNA: TGTGCCAGCAGCTTACATCCGGGGCTAGTGGGACAGTTGTTC. Residues: CASSLHPGLVGQLF. The full variable domain, rest sourced from reference TRBV11-2 and TRBJ2-1, is EAGVAQSPRYKIIEKRQSVAFWCNPISGHATLYWYQQILGQGPKLLIQFQNNGVVDDSQLPKDRFSAERLKGVDSTLKIQPAKLEDSAVYLCASSLHPGLVGQLFGPGTRLTVL.